This T cell receptor beta chain is from a study of cytomegalovirus exposure and HLA in healthy donors. Vbeta (60) and Jbeta (13) primers were used in the PCR. Only in-frame clones appear in the TCRdb table, and some are missing; sequencing was by immunoSEQ multiplex PCR. Here the sample table reports around 45,000 clones. V was clipped by 0 bases and J by 3 bases, with 12 bases between them. CDR1 MGHRA and CDR2 YSYEKL come from the germline V gene. CDR3 size: 15 residues. The chain links TRBV4-1 to TRBJ2-7; D not certain. The sample comprised PBMCs. This receptor was taken from a woman in her 30s in good health and CMV-seronegative. CDR3 amino acids: CASSQELKPIYEQYF. DNA of the CDR3: TGCGCCAGCAGCCAAGAGCTAAAGCCCATCTACGAGCAGTACTTC.